These T cell receptor beta chains were read from a single sample in a study of CD8 T cells in ankylosing spondylitis. TCRdb used MiXCR to reprocess the 5' RACE reads, holding one entry per CDR3 protein. The sample lists hundreds of thousands of distinct CDR3 sequences; over 15% were seen once. Source material: blood, either unsorted or a sorted T cell fraction (not recorded which). These receptors all come from a male donor with ankylosing spondylitis. Each CDR3 is given with its conserved first and last residue. The order of the fields is clone size, J gene, D gene, V gene, CDR3 protein, CDR3 DNA. The D gene is left open where the match is weak. The size field is filled for only some rows; it gives once, few, many or a size class.

>few|TRBJ1-5|TRBD1|TRBV4-1
CASSSPGQGTNQPQHF
TGCGCCAGCAGCTCCCCCGGACAGGGCACAAATCAGCCCCAGCATTTT
>few|TRBJ2-3|TRBD2|TRBV20-1
CSARRGALDTQYF
TGCAGTGCTCGGCGGGGGGCCTTAGATACGCAGTATTTT
>-|TRBJ2-2|-|TRBV4-2
CASSQDGRGEGELFF
TGTGCCAGCAGCCAAGACGGAAGGGGCGAAGGGGAGCTGTTTTTT
>few|TRBJ1-1|-|TRBV11-2
CASSLQGMSEAFF
TGTGCCAGCAGCTTACAGGGGATGAGTGAAGCTTTCTTT
>few|TRBJ1-2|TRBD1|TRBV5-1
CASSAAERQGYGYTF
TGCGCCAGCAGCGCGGCGGAACGACAGGGCTATGGCTACACCTTC
>-|TRBJ2-1|TRBD1|TRBV5-1
CASSFEGASYNEQFF
TGCGCCAGCAGCTTTGAGGGGGCGAGTTACAATGAGCAGTTCTTC
>-|TRBJ1-2|-|TRBV15
CATSRASNYGYTF
TGTGCCACCAGCAGGGCGTCTAACTATGGCTACACCTTC
>many|TRBJ2-7|TRBD1|TRBV20-1
CSAGAGQGRREQYF
TGCAGTGCTGGAGCGGGACAGGGGAGACGCGAGCAGTACTTC
>many|TRBJ1-4|TRBD1|TRBV29-1
CSVEDPRQGEKLFF
TGCAGCGTTGAAGATCCGAGACAGGGGGAAAAACTGTTTTTT
>-|TRBJ1-5|TRBD1|TRBV3-1
CASSLRGPQLGNQPQHF
TGTGCCAGCAGCTTGAGGGGGCCCCAGCTGGGCAATCAGCCCCAGCATTTT
>-|TRBJ1-5|-|TRBV6-1
CASIGGRINQPQHF
TGTGCCAGCATCGGGGGACGGATCAATCAGCCCCAGCATTTT
>-|TRBJ1-2|-|TRBV20-1
CSARVENYGYTF
TGCAGTGCTAGAGTGGAAAACTATGGCTACACCTTC
>few|TRBJ2-1|TRBD2|TRBV28
CASPPPSGGDNEQFF
TGTGCCAGCCCCCCCCCTAGCGGAGGGGACAATGAGCAGTTCTTC
>-|TRBJ2-3|TRBD2|TRBV5-1
CASSHLRGGRGDTQYF
TGCGCCAGCAGCCATCTTCGGGGGGGGCGAGGAGATACGCAGTATTTT
>few|TRBJ1-6|-|TRBV4-3
CASSQDVGEGLYSPLHF
TGCGCCAGCAGCCAAGATGTTGGTGAGGGTCTGTATTCACCCCTCCACTTT
>few|TRBJ1-5|-|TRBV7-8
CASSFDGRNNQPQHF
TGTGCCAGCAGCTTTGATGGCAGGAACAATCAGCCCCAGCATTTT
>many|TRBJ2-2|-|TRBV5-1
CASSSQNTGELFF
TGTGCCAGCAGTTCCCAGAACACCGGGGAGCTGTTTTTT